A selection of T cell receptor beta chains follows, all from one sample in a study of beta chain features in type 1 diabetes. Measured with immunoSEQ multiplex PCR; TCRdb has only the in-frame clones, and not every one. Counted here are more than 300,000 clones, 9.5% to 10% occurring once; the ten biggest clones make up about 0.64%. The source material was central memory CD4+ T cells from blood. The receptors here all came from a man under 40 with type 1 diabetes. Each CDR3 is given with its conserved first and last residue. Fields, in order: V gene, CDR3 length, J gene, CDR3 protein.

v_call: TRBV18
cdr3_length: 15
j_call: TRBJ2-3
cdr3_aa: CASSPGLTGTDTQYF

v_call: TRBV6-6
cdr3_length: 16
j_call: TRBJ2-1
cdr3_aa: CASSYSSLAGYNEQFF

v_call: TRBV30
cdr3_length: 15
j_call: TRBJ2-3
cdr3_aa: CAWSVAGGPADTQYF

v_call: TRBV7-9
cdr3_length: 13
j_call: TRBJ1-2
cdr3_aa: CASSLLSLGGYTF

v_call: TRBV7-9
cdr3_length: 15
j_call: TRBJ2-3
cdr3_aa: CASSLRAGLADTQYF

v_call: TRBV19
cdr3_length: 11
j_call: TRBJ1-2
cdr3_aa: CASRRNYGYTF

v_call: TRBV5-8
cdr3_length: 11
j_call: TRBJ1-2
cdr3_aa: CASMQNYGYTF

v_call: TRBV4-2
cdr3_length: 16
j_call: TRBJ2-7
cdr3_aa: CASSPAQGQGTYEQYF

v_call: TRBV30
cdr3_length: 13
j_call: TRBJ2-1
cdr3_aa: CAPEGEGGNEQFF

v_call: TRBV5-1
cdr3_length: 16
j_call: TRBJ2-7
cdr3_aa: CASSSGRAVAAGEQYF